Listed below are T cell receptor beta chains from one sample, sequenced in a study of blood T cell repertoires in COVID-19. Sequenced by immunoSEQ multiplex PCR; TCRdb stores in-frame clones only, minus some. Of fewer than 150,000 clones listed, around nine tenths are singletons. Material for sequencing was peripheral blood. These receptors came from a man in his fifties with active or convalescent COVID-19. Both conserved end residues are part of each CDR3. The D gene is left open where the match is weak. A clone size is listed for some rows: how often the clone was seen (once, few, many), or a class if it is expanded.

NA TRBJ1-4 14 TRBV6-6 TRBD1 TGTGCCAGCAGGAGGACAGGGGGGAGTGAAAAACTGTTTTTT CASRRTGGSEKLFF
NA TRBJ2-3 15 TRBV5-1 TRBD2 TGCGCCAGCAGCTTAGTCCCTAGCGGGAGTGAAACGCAGTATTTT CASSLVPSGSETQYF
NA TRBJ1-6 15 TRBV6-6 NA TGTGCCAGCAGTTACCCGACAGATAATAATTCACCCCTCCACTTT CASSYPTDNNSPLHF
NA TRBJ2-2 14 TRBV18 TRBD1 TGTGCCAGCTCAACGACAGGGGCCACCGGGGAGCTGTTTTTT CASSTTGATGELFF
NA TRBJ1-4 14 TRBV11-2 NA TGTGCCAGCAGCTTCAGGGGATCCGGTGAAAAACTGTTTTTT CASSFRGSGEKLFF
NA TRBJ2-1 15 TRBV7-9 NA TGTGCCAGCAGCCCCCAGCGGAGGACGCTAGGTGAGCAGTTCTTC CASSPQRRTLGEQFF
NA TRBJ1-4 15 TRBV6-5 NA TGTGCCAGCAGTTACTCATCCGGGGGGCATGAAAAACTGTTTTTT CASSYSSGGHEKLFF
NA TRBJ1-1 14 TRBV5-6 NA TGTGCCAGCGGTAGAAAACTCATGAACACTGAAGCTTTCTTT CASGRKLMNTEAFF
NA TRBJ2-7 14 TRBV27 NA TGTGCCACGTCCTCTAGTATACGAACCTACGAGCAGTACTTC CATSSSIRTYEQYF
NA TRBJ1-6 13 TRBV20-1 TRBD1 TGCAGTGCTAGTCAGGGGACAGGGTCTTCCCTCCACTTT CSASQGTGSSLHF
NA TRBJ2-7 13 TRBV11-2 TRBD2 TGTGCCAGCAGCTTAGGGACTAGCTACGAGCAGTACTTC CASSLGTSYEQYF
NA TRBJ1-5 16 TRBV19 NA TGTGCCAGTAGTACCAACAGGGAGGGCCGAGGTCAGCCCCAGCATTTT CASSTNREGRGQPQHF
NA TRBJ1-5 15 TRBV19 NA TGTGCCAGTAGTGGGGAGGGGTGGAGCAATCAGCCCCAGCATTTT CASSGEGWSNQPQHF
once TRBJ1-6 13 TRBV2 NA TGTGCCAGCTGGACACTTTCGAATTCACCCCTCCACTTT CASWTLSNSPLHF
few TRBJ2-1 13 TRBV5-1 NA TGCGCCAGCAGCTTTGCCAGGGCGAATGAGCAGTTCTTC CASSFARANEQFF
few TRBJ1-1 16 TRBV7-9 TRBD1 TGTGCCAGCAGCTTATTAGGACAGGGAATTTTTACTGAAGCTTTCTTT CASSLLGQGIFTEAFF
few TRBJ1-5 17 TRBV19 NA TGTGCCAGTAGTGACCCCCCAAGGCAGGGGAGATATCAGCCCCAGCATTTT CASSDPPRQGRYQPQHF
once TRBJ2-6 16 TRBV6-6 NA TGTGCCAGCAGTTACCGGTCGGGGGTTGGGGCCAACGTCCTGACTTTC CASSYRSGVGANVLTF
NA TRBJ2-1 15 TRBV1 NA TGCACCAGCAGCCCGGGACTAGTGGGGTACAATGAGCAGTTCTTC CTSSPGLVGYNEQFF
NA TRBJ2-1 17 TRBV9 NA TGTGCCAGCAGCTTTATCCCGGGACACGTTACCTACAATGAGCAGTTCTTC CASSFIPGHVTYNEQFF
once TRBJ2-1 15 TRBV29-1 NA TGCAGCGTTGAAGTAGTTCCGGGTGAAATCAATGAGCAGTTCTTC CSVEVVPGEINEQFF
few TRBJ1-5 14 TRBV6-2/TRBV6-3 NA TGTGCCAGCAGTCTGGGGCCCTGGGATCAGCCCCAGCATTTT CASSLGPWDQPQHF